The source of this TCR beta chain is a study of blood T cell repertoires in COVID-19. Authors' data handling: From reference gene primer amplification, estimates of nucleated cell counts were derived. The data were produced by immunoSEQ multiplex PCR, yet TCRdb's version contains in-frame clones alone and is incomplete. V and J calls plus clone size are reproduced from that table; the DNA served to infer D and trimming. This repertoire shows about 200,000 clones, 86% found once; its top ten account for 5% to 7%. This CDR3 spans 14 amino acids. Deletions cut 1 base from V and 3 bases from J, with 9 bases between. Germline V gene lookup returns CDR1 LGHNA and CDR2 YNFKEQ. Participants were aged about 18 to 89 years from more than 20 US areas.

The V call is TRBV4-2, the J call TRBJ1-2; D gene unclear. This TCR was recovered from a middle-aged man with acute COVID-19. Sequencing input: PBMCs or T cells enriched from blood (not recorded which). This CDR3 is CASSQVRSDYGYTF. Here the CDR3 DNA reads TGTGCCAGCAGCCAAGTTCGGTCTGACTATGGCTACACCTTC.